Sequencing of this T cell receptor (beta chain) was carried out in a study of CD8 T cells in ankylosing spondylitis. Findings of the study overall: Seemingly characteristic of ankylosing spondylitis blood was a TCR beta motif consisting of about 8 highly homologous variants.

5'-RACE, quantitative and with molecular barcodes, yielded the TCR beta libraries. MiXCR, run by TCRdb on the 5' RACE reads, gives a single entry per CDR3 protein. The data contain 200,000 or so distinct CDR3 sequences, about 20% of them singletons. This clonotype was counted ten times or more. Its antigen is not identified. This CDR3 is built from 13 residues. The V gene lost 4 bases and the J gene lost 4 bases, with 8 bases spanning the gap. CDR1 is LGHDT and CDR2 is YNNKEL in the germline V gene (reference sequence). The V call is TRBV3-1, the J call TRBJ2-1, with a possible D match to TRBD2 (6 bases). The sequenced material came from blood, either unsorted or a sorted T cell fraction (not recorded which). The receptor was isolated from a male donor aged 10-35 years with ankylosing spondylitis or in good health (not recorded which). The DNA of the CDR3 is TGTGCCAGCAGCCGCGGGAATTACAATGAGCAGTTCTTC. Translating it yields CASSRGNYNEQFF.